A single sample is the source of the 20 T cell receptor beta chains below, sequenced in a study of Graves' ophthalmopathy and Graves' hyperthyroidism. As the template, RNA transcripts were used to amplify TCR beta CDR3 regions. An initial RT-PCR round employing HTBI primers preceded a second-round multiplex PCR. TCRdb called the multiplex PCR reads again in MiXCR, with one record for every CDR3 protein. In the table there are approximately 1.2 million distinct CDR3 sequences, about 35% of which are singletons. Specimen: peripheral blood or thyroid tissue (not recorded which). These receptors were obtained from an adult man with Graves' hyperthyroidism.

Remarks on this clonotype: One base away lies a much larger clone, so this may be a sequencing read error. V usage is TRBV2 and J usage is TRBJ1-4; D is undetermined. V was cut by 6 bases and J by 0 bases, with 14 bases left in between. The CDR3 loop spans 16 amino acids. Germline values: CDR1 SNHLY, CDR2 FYNNEI. The CDR3 sequence is CASSGASRATNEKLFF. CDR3 DNA: TGTGCCAGCAGCGGAGCGTCGAGAGCAACTAATGAAAAACTGTTTTTT.

This chain uses TRBV15 with TRBJ1-1; no reliable D call. Trimming removed 5 bases at V and 2 bases at J, with 18 bases between. This CDR3 has 16 residues. Germline V gives CDR1 LNHNV, CDR2 YYDKDF (reference sequence). CDR3 DNA: TGTGCCACCAGCCCTGAAGAATTGGTGGTAAACACTGAAGCTTTCTTT. Translation: CATSPEELVVNTEAFF.

The genes are TRBV10-3 and TRBJ2-2; unclear D gene. CDR3 length: 12 residues. Per the germline V gene, CDR1 is ENHRY and CDR2 is SYGVKD. The ends were cut back, 8 bases at V and 6 bases at J, with 10 bases in the middle. This chain's CDR3 is CAIAREAGELFF. The DNA of the CDR3 is TGTGCCATCGCGAGAGAAGCCGGGGAGCTGTTTTTT.

This clonotype was recorded many times. The gene calls are TRBV19 and TRBJ1-2; a possible D gene is TRBD1 (5 bases). Trimming shortened V by 7 bases and J by 5 bases, and 23 bases separated the two germline ends. Germline CDR1 LNHDA, CDR2 SQIVND (reference sequence). CDR3 length: 16 amino acids. Here the CDR3 DNA reads TGTGCCAGTACCCCAGATAAAGACAGTCGTGTGTATGGCTACACCTTC. Amino acids: CASTPDKDSRVYGYTF.

The chain links TRBV29-1 to TRBJ2-5; D uncertain. CDR3 length: 14 amino acids. Germline CDR1 is SQVTM and CDR2 is ANQGSEA. CDR3: CSATWRLAHGTQYF. In DNA, the CDR3 is TGCAGTGCTACCTGGAGACTCGCCCACGGGACCCAGTACTTC.

J is TRBJ1-4 and V is TRBV7-9, with 9 nucleotides matching TRBD1. The germline CDR1 and CDR2 sequences are SEHNR and FQNEAQ (reference sequence). With V trimmed by 6 bases and J by 10 bases, 9 bases remained unmatched. This CDR3 contains 14 residues. Here the CDR3 DNA reads TGTGCCAGCAGACCGGGACAGGGAGACGTAAAACTGTTTTTT. It codes for CASRPGQGDVKLFF.

The V and J genes are TRBV25-1 and TRBJ1-1, with D perhaps matching TRBD1 (5 bases). This CDR3 contains 13 residues. The germline gives CDR1 MGHDK, CDR2 SYGVNS. The germline V and J ends were trimmed by 7 bases and 4 bases, with 13 bases remaining between them. In nucleotides, the CDR3 is TGTGCCAGCAAGGAAAAACAGGCCACTGAAGCTTTCTTT. This sequence encodes CASKEKQATEAFF. Using reference TRBV25-1 and TRBJ1-1 for the parts outside the CDR3, the full variable domain is EADIYQTPRYLVIGTGKKITLECSQTMGHDKMYWYQQDPGMELHLIHYSYGVNSTEKGDLSSESTVSRIRTEHFPLTLESARPSHTSQYLCASKEKQATEAFFGQGTRLTVV.

Many counts were recorded for this clonotype. The chain has TRBV6-5 and TRBJ2-7; D remains ambiguous. Trimming took off 5 bases at V and 0 bases at J, with 11 bases between the two ends. This CDR3 has 14 residues. Germline CDR1 MNHEY, CDR2 SVGAGI. The DNA for the CDR3 is TGTGCCAGCAGTCGTCTTACGAGCTCCTACGAGCAGTACTTC. Amino acid sequence: CASSRLTSSYEQYF.

The V call is TRBV7-9, the J call TRBJ1-1, with 7 bases aligning to TRBD1. Germline V gene sequence: CDR1 SEHNR, CDR2 FQNEAQ (reference sequence). V shed 5 bases and J 7 bases; nucleotides not matched to a gene: 10. The CDR3 has 14 amino acids. The CDR3 nucleotides are TGTGCCAGCAGCGGGAGACAGGGAGAGAATGAAGCTTTCTTT. It specifies CASSGRQGENEAFF.

The chain employs TRBV19 and TRBJ1-6; 7 bases align to TRBD1. V trimming: 1 base; J trimming: 10 bases; junction bases outside the gene matches: 4. This CDR3 has 14 amino acids. Germline V gene lookup returns CDR1 LNHDA and CDR2 SQIVND (reference sequence). The CDR3 nucleotides are TGTGCCAGTAGTATAGGGACAGGAAGGTCACCCCTCCACTTT. It codes for CASSIGTGRSPLHF.

Points on this clonotype: The junction departs from germline at one end; a sequencing error may be responsible. V and J are TRBV2 and TRBJ1-6, with 7 bases identical to TRBD1. Germline CDR1 and CDR2: SNHLY and FYNNEI. The length of the CDR3 is 15 residues. For the CDR3, the DNA is TGTGCCATCAGTGAACGCCGACAGGGTGATTCACCCCTCCACTTT. The encoded protein is CAISERRQGDSPLHF.

In its sample, this clonotype was seen many times. This chain joins TRBV7-2 and TRBJ2-2; unclear D gene. Germline CDR1 reads SGHTA; CDR2 reads FQGNSA. V lost 1 base and J 2 bases, leaving 11 bases between the germline ends. This CDR3 comprises 16 residues. The chain's CDR3 is CASSLGVRDNTGELFF. In DNA form, the CDR3 reads TGTGCCAGCAGCTTAGGGGTTAGGGATAACACCGGGGAGCTGTTTTTT.

The genes are TRBV12-3 or TRBV12-4 and TRBJ2-5; TRBD2 is a possible D gene (7 bases). The CDR3 contains 17 residues. Trimming took off 1 base at V and 0 bases at J, with 15 bases between the two ends. CDR3 protein: CASSLVDTGRDQETQYF. CDR3 DNA: TGTGCCAGCAGTTTAGTCGATACAGGGAGGGACCAAGAGACCCAGTACTTC.

Note on this clonotype: This may stem from a read error, because a much larger clone lies one nucleotide away. The chain joins TRBV9 to TRBJ1-1, with D perhaps matching TRBD1 (5 bases). CDR1 and CDR2 (germline): SGDLS, YYNGEE. CDR3 length: 15 residues. The CDR3 DNA is TGTGCCGGCAGCGGCGACAGCCTCATGAACACTGAAGCTTTCTTT. Translating it yields CAGSGDSLMNTEAFF.

This clonotype was recorded many times. The J gene is TRBJ2-6, the V gene TRBV7-2; D gene ambiguous. Germline V gives CDR1 SGHTA, CDR2 FQGNSA. This CDR3 contains 16 residues. V shed 4 bases and J shed 0 bases, with 10 bases lying between them. This chain's CDR3 is CASSSRMSSGANVLTF. CDR3 in DNA: TGTGCCAGCAGCTCACGGATGAGCTCTGGGGCCAACGTCCTGACTTTC.

The V and J genes are TRBV29-1 and TRBJ2-7, with TRBD1 as a possible D gene (6 bases). V lost 0 bases and J lost 3, with 21 bases in between. CDR3 size: 17 residues. Germline V gene sequence: CDR1 SQVTM, CDR2 ANQGSEA. CDR3 residues: CSVEDFSDRDTDYEQYF. In DNA, the CDR3 is TGCAGCGTTGAAGATTTCTCGGACCGGGACACCGACTACGAGCAGTACTTC.

This clonotype was detected only a few times. In DNA, the CDR3 is TGTGCCAGCAGTCCCCATTTACCTGGGAGCACAGATACGCAGTATTTT. It yields the protein CASSPHLPGSTDTQYF. V and J are TRBV12-3 or TRBV12-4 and TRBJ2-3; D not resolved. CDR3 length: 16 residues. Trimming cost V 5 bases and J 0 bases, with 15 bases left between them.

Of note for this clonotype: One end of the junction does not line up with germline, which may come from a read error. The chain uses TRBV7-2 and TRBJ2-5; a weak D match, TRBD1 (6 bases). This CDR3 is 13 amino acids long. Germline CDR1 and CDR2: SGHTA and FQGNSA. The CDR3 coding sequence is TGTGCCAGCAGCTTAACAGGGAATCAGCCCCAGAACTTC. Amino acids: CASSLTGNQPQNF. Full variable domain (missing parts from reference TRBV7-2 and TRBJ2-5): GAGVSQSPSNKVTEKGKDVELRCDPISGHTALYWYRQSLGQGLEFLIYFQGNSAPDKSGLPSDRFSAERTGGSVSTLTIQRTQQEDSAVYLCASSLTGNQPQNFGPGTRLLVL.

The sample holds a few counts of this clonotype. The chain links TRBV20-1 to TRBJ2-7, with TRBD1 as a possible D gene (7 bases). Germline CDR1 DFQATT, CDR2 SNEGSKA (reference sequence). Trimming stripped 0 bases from V and 1 base from J, with 25 bases between. There are 19 residues in the CDR3. The CDR3: CSARDSMRRGRELSYEQYF. The CDR3 DNA sequence: TGCAGTGCTAGAGATTCTATGCGTAGGGGGCGGGAACTTTCCTACGAGCAGTACTTC.

At least ten counts were recorded for this clonotype. V gene TRBV20-1 combines with J gene TRBJ2-7; possibly TRBD1 for D (5 bases). Germline lookup yields CDR1 DFQATT and CDR2 SNEGSKA (reference sequence). CDR3 length: 14 amino acids. The germline V and J ends were trimmed by 5 bases and 3 bases, with 17 bases remaining between them. The CDR3 protein is CSAGDRRVLYEQYF. The CDR3 DNA follows: TGCAGTGCTGGCGACCGCAGGGTCCTCTACGAGCAGTACTTC.